A selection of T cell receptor beta chains follows, all from one sample in a study of CD4 and CD8 cells across lung adenocarcinoma regions. TCRdb ran MiXCR on the PCR reads and lists one entry per CDR3 protein. The sample contains about 4,600 distinct CDR3 sequences, around 45% of which appear only once. Sequenced: CD4+ T cells from the margin of a lung tumor. The receptors shown here come from a female donor with lung adenocarcinoma. The CD4 and CD8 labels of this study may be unreliable. CDR3s leave out the opening cysteine and the closing phenylalanine or tryptophan.

v_gene	len	j_gene	CDR3aa
TRBV12-3/TRBV12-4	13	TRBJ2-1	ASSFYQDAYNEQF
TRBV6-1	14	-	ASGHYGGGDQETQY
TRBV27	17	TRBJ2-3	ASSHKPMGGSGRVNTQY
TRBV9	14	TRBJ2-1	ASSSRGSANKREQF
TRBV6-2/TRBV6-3	12	TRBJ1-2	ASSYNPDSNGYT
TRBV28	12	TRBJ2-2	ASSPRTSRGELF
TRBV6-4	14	TRBJ2-3	ASSDGTSGSTDTQY
TRBV6-1	13	TRBJ2-2	ASKASGSYTGELF
TRBV30	13	TRBJ2-6	AWSPWVSGANVLT
TRBV25-1	13	TRBJ2-5	ASSEAWSDRETQY
TRBV7-2	13	-	ARGLGVGGQETQY
TRBV28	13	TRBJ2-7	ASSSPTSLRDEQY